Listed below are T cell receptor beta chains from one sample, sequenced in a study of identical twins. TCRdb analysed the 5' RACE reads with MiXCR anew, one entry per CDR3 protein. The table records 1.5 million to 2 million distinct CDR3 sequences, 25% to 35% of them present only once. Sequenced input: cord blood. The receptor set was obtained from a newborn girl in good health. CDR3s include the opening cysteine and the closing phenylalanine or tryptophan. Each record gives: J gene, V gene, clone size, D gene, CDR3 protein, CDR3 DNA. A D gene is named only where the DNA matches it firmly. Expanded clones are given a class, and other clones once, few, many or no size at all.

TRBJ1-2 | TRBV4-2 | many | TRBD1 | CASSQDRGQGNYGYTF | TGTGCCAGCAGCCAAGATCGCGGACAGGGGAACTATGGCTACACCTTC
TRBJ2-3 | TRBV2 | . | TRBD2 | CASSTTRLADTQYF | TGTGCCAGCAGTACCACTCGACTAGCGGATACGCAGTATTTT
TRBJ2-3 | TRBV7-2 | . | . | CASSSGRGPDTQYF | TGTGCCAGCAGCTCGGGGCGGGGTCCAGATACGCAGTATTTT
TRBJ1-5 | TRBV24-1 | . | . | CATARGRLGNQPQHF | TGTGCCACCGCGCGGGGGAGATTGGGCAATCAGCCCCAGCATTTT
TRBJ2-1 | TRBV20-1 | once | TRBD2 | CSAFGSGGGNLIHYNEQFF | TGCAGTGCTTTCGGCTCGGGGGGGGGCAATTTAATTCATTACAATGAGCAGTTCTTC
TRBJ2-1 | TRBV20-1 | . | . | CSASPVVRMLEQFF | TGCAGTGCTAGCCCGGTTGTTCGTATGCTTGAGCAGTTCTTC
TRBJ1-4 | TRBV3-1 | few | . | CASSQETNEKLFF | TGTGCCAGCAGCCAAGAGACTAATGAAAAACTGTTTTTT
TRBJ2-5 | TRBV5-6 | . | . | CASSYMGETQYF | TGTGCCAGCAGCTATATGGGAGAGACCCAGTACTTC
TRBJ1-5 | TRBV28 | . | TRBD1 | CASSPKTGNIALTYSNQPQHF | TGTGCCAGCAGTCCTAAGACAGGGAATATAGCCCTTACTTATAGCAATCAGCCCCAGCATTTT
TRBJ2-5 | TRBV6-5 | few | . | CASSSPWLEYF | TGTGCCAGCAGCTCCCCCTGGCTGGAGTACTTC
TRBJ2-7 | TRBV5-1 | few | TRBD2 | CASSSGLAGGVSYEQYF | TGCGCCAGCAGCTCCGGACTAGCGGGGGGGGTCTCCTACGAGCAGTACTTC
TRBJ2-3 | TRBV3-1 | few | . | CASSRHPNTQYF | TGTGCCAGCAGCCGCCACCCCAATACGCAGTATTTT
TRBJ2-3 | TRBV12-3/TRBV12-4 | . | TRBD1 | CASSPPGQGPTDTQYF | TGTGCCAGCAGCCCACCGGGACAGGGGCCCACAGATACGCAGTATTTT
TRBJ2-5 | TRBV28 | . | TRBD2 | CASSLVAGGTLNEQYF | TGTGCCAGCAGTTTAGTGGCGGGAGGTACCCTAAATGAGCAGTACTTC
TRBJ1-6 | TRBV5-1 | . | . | CASSFADDSPLHF | TGCGCCAGCAGCTTCGCGGACGATTCACCCCTCCACTTT
TRBJ2-1 | TRBV28 | . | . | CASSFLSFRDSSYEQFF | TGTGCCAGCAGTTTCTTAAGTTTCCGTGACAGCTCCTACGAGCAGTTCTTC
TRBJ1-2 | TRBV14 | few | . | CASSQDSPPRRGYTF | TGTGCCAGCAGCCAAGATAGTCCGCCGAGAAGGGGCTACACCTTC
TRBJ1-1 | TRBV7-9 | few | . | CASSFPKGAPEAFF | TGTGCCAGCAGCTTTCCAAAGGGCGCTCCTGAAGCTTTCTTT
TRBJ2-7 | TRBV7-6 | many | . | CASSLGVRSYEQYF | TGTGCCAGCAGCTTAGGGGTCAGATCCTACGAGCAGTACTTC
TRBJ2-3 | TRBV7-9 | few | TRBD2 | CASSLVLASGGAMKYF | TGTGCCAGCAGCTTAGTTTTGGCTAGCGGGGGGGCAATGAAGTATTTT
TRBJ2-7 | TRBV4-1 | few | . | CAGSRVPGEQQYF | TGCGCCGGCAGCCGGGTACCAGGGGAACAGCAGTACTTC
TRBJ2-3 | TRBV7-9 | . | TRBD2 | CASSNSGGPDTQYF | TGTGCCAGCAGCAATAGCGGGGGGCCAGATACGCAGTATTTT
TRBJ1-6 | TRBV28 | once | . | CASGTHSPLHF | TGTGCCAGCGGGACTCATTCACCCCTCCACTTT
TRBJ2-1 | TRBV20-1 | . | . | CSAHSYNEQFF | TGCAGTGCTCACTCTTACAATGAGCAGTTCTTC
TRBJ2-1 | TRBV10-3 | few | TRBD2 | CAISLEREGPYNEQFF | TGTGCCATCAGTCTAGAGCGGGAGGGCCCTTACAATGAGCAGTTCTTC
TRBJ2-1 | TRBV5-1 | . | TRBD1 | CASSWGPDRVGEQFF | TGCGCCAGCAGCTGGGGTCCGGACAGGGTTGGAGAGCAGTTCTTC
TRBJ1-1 | TRBV6-1 | . | . | CASSEALTGWNTEAFF | TGTGCCAGCAGTGAAGCGCTTACAGGGTGGAACACTGAAGCTTTCTTT
TRBJ2-7 | TRBV6-1 | few | . | CASSEGTPVVYEQYF | TGTGCCAGCAGTGAAGGGACCCCAGTGGTCTACGAGCAGTACTTC
TRBJ2-7 | TRBV20-1 | few | . | CSARNSAGTYEQYF | TGCAGTGCTAGAAATTCTGCGGGCACCTACGAGCAGTACTTC
TRBJ2-1 | TRBV29-1 | . | . | CSVGKEQETQFF | TGCAGCGTTGGGAAGGAGCAAGAGACCCAGTTCTTC
TRBJ2-3 | TRBV6-1 | . | TRBD2 | CASRTSASTDTQYF | TGTGCCAGCAGGACTAGCGCTAGCACAGATACGCAGTATTTT